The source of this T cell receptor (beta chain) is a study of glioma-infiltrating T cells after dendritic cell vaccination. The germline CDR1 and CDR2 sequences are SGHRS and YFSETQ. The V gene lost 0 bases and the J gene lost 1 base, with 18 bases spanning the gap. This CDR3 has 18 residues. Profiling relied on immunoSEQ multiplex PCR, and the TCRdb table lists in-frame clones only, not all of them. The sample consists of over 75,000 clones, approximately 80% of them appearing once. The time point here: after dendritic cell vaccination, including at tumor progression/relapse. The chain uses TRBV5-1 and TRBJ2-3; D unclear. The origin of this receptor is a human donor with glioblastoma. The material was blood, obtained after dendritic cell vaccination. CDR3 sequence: CASSLVGGDWVGTDTQYF. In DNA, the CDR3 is TGCGCCAGCAGCTTGGTCGGCGGAGACTGGGTTGGCACAGATACGCAGTATTTT.